The clone carrying this T cell receptor beta chain was observed once. What it binds is not known. This sample is drawn from a study of T cell responses to AZD1222 COVID-19 vaccine. Study-wide results and limits: Spike as a whole was targeted by vaccine-associated CD4 TCRs, dominant at 160-218 and 743-854. In a largely white British group with more females than males, clonal diversity was possibly underestimated. Receipt of two AZD1222 doses was followed by a rise in Spike-specific TCR breadth and depth. A reported finding is that nearly half of spike-specific TCRs target unmutated variant regions.

Here immunoSEQ multiplex PCR was the method, and the copy in TCRdb shows in-frame clones only, minus some. The repertoire holds around 120,000 clones, around nine tenths seen once, with around 30% in the top ten. V lost 4 bases, J lost 4 bases, and 9 bases stayed unmatched. The germline CDR1 and CDR2 sequences are LGHNA and YSLEER. This CDR3 has 15 residues. The gene calls are TRBV4-3 and TRBJ2-5; TRBD2 matches at 7 bases. The sample was peripheral blood, taken on day 0 of AZD1222 vaccination. This TCR derives from an adult in good health. CDR3 coding DNA: TGCGCCAGCAGCCCCACCCCAACGGGGGGAGAGACCCAGTACTTC. The encoded protein is CASSPTPTGGETQYF.